These 15 T cell receptor beta chains came from one sample sequenced in a study of blood T cell repertoires in COVID-19 (TCRdb year 2020). Library prep was done by the immunoSEQ multiplex PCR assay. This is the immuneACCESS table as TCRdb keeps it, with only in-frame sequences that have V and J called. A part of the clones is gone; compared with another copy, unresolved V genes explain less than half, and the rest is unexplained. A total of approximately 250,000 clones appear in this sample, approximately 90% of them only once. Less than 3.5% of the sample comes from the top ten. Sequencing was performed on PBMCs or T cells enriched from blood (not recorded which). All receptors derive from a middle-aged man who had been exposed to COVID-19.

The V and J genes are TRBV2 and TRBJ1-5; 8 nucleotides match TRBD1. The CDR3 extends over 17 amino acids. Germline-derived CDR1 and CDR2 are SNHLY and FYNNEI. With 6 bases clipped from V and 1 base from J, the junction kept 11 bases outside the gene matches. The chain's CDR3 is CASSPRGGQESNQPQHF. CDR3 DNA: TGTGCCAGCAGCCCAAGGGGGGGACAGGAAAGCAATCAGCCCCAGCATTTT. The full variable domain, in which reference TRBV2 and TRBJ1-5 provide the parts outside the CDR3, is EPEVTQTPSHQVTQMGQEVILRCVPISNHLYFYWYRQILGQKVEFLVSFYNNEISEKSEIFDDQFSVERPDGSNFTLKIRSTKLEDSAMYFCASSPRGGQESNQPQHFGDGTRLSIL.

The CDR3 loop reads CATSSRLGYEQFF. CDR3 coding DNA: TGTGCCACCAGCAGTCGCCTCGGTTATGAGCAGTTCTTC. The chain links TRBV15 to TRBJ2-1, with no clear D. CDR1 is LNHNV, CDR2 YYDKDF, per germline (reference sequence). The CDR3 spans 13 residues. V was shortened by 3 bases and J by 8 bases, with 11 bases between the two germline ends. Combining the CDR3 with reference TRBV15 and TRBJ2-1 gives the whole variable domain DAMVIQNPRYQVTQFGKPVTLSCSQTLNHNVMYWYQQKSSQAPKLLFHYYDKDFNNEADTPDNFQSRRPNTSFCFLDIRSPGLGDTAMYLCATSSRLGYEQFFGPGTRLTVL.

The chain joins TRBV7-3 to TRBJ1-1; D is unresolved. CDR3 length equals 13 residues. Germline assignment: CDR1 SGHTA and CDR2 FQGTGA. V was cut by 0 bases and J by 6 bases, with 8 bases left in between. The CDR3 region has the DNA TGTGCCAGCAGCTTAACTCCGGGAGCTGAAGCTTTCTTT. Its translation is CASSLTPGAEAFF.

The chain has TRBV20-1 and TRBJ2-5; D is undetermined. Trimming shortened V by 3 bases and J by 2 bases, and 13 bases separated the two germline ends. This CDR3 comprises 14 residues. Germline lookup yields CDR1 DFQATT and CDR2 SNEGSKA (reference sequence). The DNA of the CDR3 is TGCAGTGCTAGTATCTCCAGTTTTCAAGAGACCCAGTACTTC. Its protein is CSASISSFQETQYF.

V gene TRBV24-1 combines with J gene TRBJ2-6; TRBD2 matches 7 bases. The V segment lost 4 bases and the J segment 4 bases; nucleotides outside the gene matches: 3. The CDR3 contains 15 residues. Germline V gene data show CDR1 as KGHDR and CDR2 as SFDVKD. The CDR3 is CATSEGGTGANVLTF. CDR3 DNA: TGTGCCACCAGTGAGGGGGGGACCGGGGCCAACGTCCTGACTTTC.

The chain joins TRBV10-1 to TRBJ2-3; the D gene is possibly TRBD2 (5 bases). This CDR3 has 13 residues. Deletions cut 5 bases from V and 1 base from J, with 7 bases between. Per the germline V gene, CDR1 is WNHNN and CDR2 is SYGVQD (reference sequence). The CDR3, as DNA: TGCGCCAGCAGTCTTAGCGGCACAGATACGCAGTATTTT. It specifies CASSLSGTDTQYF.

The gene calls are TRBV11-3 and TRBJ2-1, with a tentative D call TRBD2 (6 bases). The CDR3 has 19 residues. V was cut by 2 bases and J by 7 bases, with 27 bases left in between. Germline CDR1 is SGHNT and CDR2 is YENEEA. CDR3 region: CASSLYASVGLQTGNEQFF. In nucleotides, the CDR3 is TGTGCCAGCAGCTTATATGCTTCTGTGGGACTTCAGACTGGGAATGAGCAGTTCTTC.

The J gene is TRBJ2-7, the V gene TRBV24-1, with 10 bases fitting TRBD1. V lost 4 bases, J lost 6 bases, and 8 bases stayed unmatched. Germline CDR1 and CDR2: KGHDR and SFDVKD. CDR3 size: 15 residues. CDR3 in amino acids: CATSDSGTGAGEQYF. The CDR3 nucleotides read TGTGCCACCAGTGACTCCGGGACAGGGGCGGGCGAGCAGTACTTC.

CDR3 sequence (DNA): TGTGCTAGTGGTTTTTTTCTAGCGGGAGGAACCGGGGAGCTGTTTTTT. It yields the protein CASGFFLAGGTGELFF. The V call is TRBV12-5, the J call TRBJ2-2; 11 bases map to TRBD2. Germline CDR1 is LGHNT and CDR2 is FRNRAP. This CDR3 has 16 amino acids. V was pared by 3 bases and J by 5 bases, with 5 bases of the junction left unmatched.

The count of this clone is one. This sequence joins TRBV6-2 or TRBV6-3 and TRBJ1-1; 7 bases line up with TRBD1. Germline loops: CDR1 MNHEY, CDR2 SVGEGT. Trimming at V came to 0 bases and at J to 0 bases, leaving 4 bases not matched to a gene. This CDR3 comprises 16 residues. The DNA of the CDR3 is TGTGCCAGCAGTTACTCGAGGGGGCACATGAACACTGAAGCTTTCTTT. Amino acid sequence: CASSYSRGHMNTEAFF.

The chain couples TRBV7-3 to TRBJ2-5; tentatively, D is TRBD2 (6 bases). Trimming removed 5 bases at V and 3 bases at J, with 13 bases between. This CDR3 has 14 amino acids. Germline V gene lookup returns CDR1 SGHTA and CDR2 FQGTGA. CDR3 DNA sequence: TGTGCCAGCAGCCGGTCCGGGGGAAAAGAGACCCAGTACTTC. Translation gives CASSRSGGKETQYF.

The chain has TRBV6-5 and TRBJ1-2; possibly TRBD1 for D (6 bases). The CDR3 spans 16 residues. Trimming took 4 bases from V and 4 from J, leaving 19 bases between them. Germline V gives CDR1 MNHEY, CDR2 SVGAGI. The CDR3 sequence is CASSSPRGKGGYGYTF. Written as DNA, the CDR3 is TGTGCCAGCAGTTCCCCCAGGGGCAAAGGGGGCTATGGCTACACCTTC.

The chain couples TRBV3-1 (or the pseudogene TRBV3-2) to TRBJ2-1; D is uncertain. The ends were cut back, 0 bases at V and 8 bases at J, with 5 bases in the middle. The length of the CDR3 is 12 residues. Germline CDR1 reads LGHDT; CDR2 reads YNNKEL (reference sequence). The CDR3, as DNA: TGTGCCAGCAGCCAAGATGGCTATGAGCAGTTCTTC. It translates to CASSQDGYEQFF.

V gene TRBV10-2 combines with J gene TRBJ1-1; TRBD1 matches 11 bases. This CDR3 has 15 residues. CDR1 and CDR2 from the germline V gene are WSHSY and SAAADI. With 3 bases clipped from V and 9 bases from J, the junction kept 9 bases outside the gene matches. Here the CDR3 DNA reads TGCGCCAGCAGTGATTCGCTGGGACAGGGGGTAAAAGCTTTCTTT. This gives the protein CASSDSLGQGVKAFF.

The rearrangement links TRBV2 to TRBJ1-2; unclear D gene. The CDR3 is made up of 14 amino acids. The ends were cut back, 1 base at V and 6 bases at J, with 12 bases in the middle. Germline V lookup: CDR1 SNHLY, CDR2 FYNNEI. CDR3: CASSEVAGRDGYTF. CDR3 DNA: TGTGCCAGCAGTGAAGTGGCAGGTCGAGATGGCTACACCTTC.